This T cell receptor (beta chain) was found in a study of blood T cells in healthy people across ages. Study outcomes and limitations: When set beside aged donors, long-lived donors presented more naive CD4+ cells and higher diversity. Getting older went along with TCR beta diversity per million T cells dropping roughly linearly.

The use of a sample-barcoded 5' primer and a J-beta primer mix characterized a second PCR of 7 to 11 cycles. Each cDNA was tagged by a template-switch adaptor containing 12 random nucleotides. TCRdb reprocessed the 5' RACE reads via MiXCR and lists one record per CDR3 protein. The sample holds 650,000 to 1,000,000 distinct CDR3 sequences, around 34% seen once. This clonotype was counted only a few times. Its cognate antigen is unknown. The ends lost 4 bases at V and 11 bases at J; junction bases unmatched: 5. CDR3 size: 12 residues. The sequence was obtained from a man between 18 and 29 years old in good health. The specimen sequenced was blood. V gene TRBV12-3 or TRBV12-4 combines with J gene TRBJ1-5; 7 bases fit TRBD1. In DNA form, the CDR3 reads TGTGCCAGCAGTTCCGGACAGGCTACCCAGCATTTT. Protein sequence: CASSSGQATQHF.